Presented here are 15 T cell receptor beta chains from one specimen sequenced in a study of blood T cell repertoires in COVID-19 (dated by TCRdb to 2020 to 2022). Libraries were made using the immunoSEQ multiplex PCR assay. The immuneACCESS repertoire file appears here via TCRdb, limited to in-frame rearrangements. These files lack a portion of the clones; in checked studies, under half of the deficit traces to unresolved V genes, and the cause of the others is not known. The sample records about 300,000 clones, approximately 84% of which are singletons. The top ten clonotypes cover 10% of the sample. Sequences were obtained from PBMCs or T cells enriched from blood (not recorded which). These TCRs come from a woman aged 18-30 years who had recovered from COVID-19.

This chain links TRBV5-6 with TRBJ2-1; TRBD2 is a possible D gene (5 bases). CDR1 is SGHDT and CDR2 is YYEEEE in the germline V gene. V was cut by 2 bases and J by 0 bases, with 9 bases left in between. This CDR3 region has 15 residues. The CDR3 DNA reads as TGTGCCAGCAGCTTAAAAGCGGTCTCCTACAATGAGCAGTTCTTC. The encoded protein is CASSLKAVSYNEQFF.

The chain is built from TRBV5-3 and TRBJ1-1; the D gene is possibly TRBD1 (6 bases). TRBV5-3 is classed as an ORF, of uncertain function. The CDR3 extends over 15 amino acids. The ends were cut back, 2 bases at V and 0 bases at J, with 11 bases in the middle. The CDR3 DNA sequence: TGTGCCAGAAGCTTCGACAGGCAGGTGAACACTGAAGCTTTCTTT. It specifies CARSFDRQVNTEAFF.

This chain connects TRBV5-5 to TRBJ1-1; TRBD1 agrees at 7 bases. The CDR3 is 14 residues long. J lost 2 bases, V lost 5 bases, and 6 bases had no gene match. CDR1 and CDR2 (germline): SGHKS, YYEKEE (reference sequence). Here the CDR3 reads CASSFGQVNTEAFF. CDR3 in DNA: TGTGCCAGCAGTTTCGGACAGGTCAACACTGAAGCTTTCTTT.

The chain employs TRBV5-8 and TRBJ1-2; 7 bases are shared with TRBD1. J gave up 3 bases and V 1 base, and 6 bases lay outside the gene matches. The CDR3 runs to 15 residues. Germline assignment: CDR1 SGHTS and CDR2 YDEGEE. The CDR3 DNA reads TGTGCCAGCAGCTTGACATGGGACAGCGACTATGGCTACACCTTC. Protein: CASSLTWDSDYGYTF.

J is TRBJ2-7 and V is TRBV30; 7 bases are shared with TRBD1. The CDR3 is 11 residues long. The V segment lost 7 bases and the J segment 1 base; nucleotides outside the gene matches: 1. Per the germline V gene, CDR1 is GTSNPN and CDR2 is SVGIG (reference sequence). Here the CDR3 DNA reads TGTGCCTCGGGACAGTCCTACGAGCAGTACTTC. This gives the protein CASGQSYEQYF.

CDR3: CASEGGQGGEQYF. The CDR3 nucleotides read TGTGCCAGTGAGGGAGGACAGGGGGGAGAGCAGTACTTC. J is TRBJ2-7 and V is TRBV28, with 10 bases identical to TRBD1. Germline assignment: CDR1 MDHEN and CDR2 SYDVKM. CDR3 length: 13 amino acids. J gave up 7 bases and V 9 bases, and 9 bases lay outside the gene matches.

This CDR3 is CASSMGLAGGPAGELFF. DNA of the CDR3: TGTGCCAGTAGTATGGGGCTAGCGGGAGGGCCCGCCGGGGAGCTGTTTTTT. This sequence joins TRBV19 and TRBJ2-2; 12 bases are shared with TRBD2. Trimming at V came to 3 bases and at J to 6 bases, leaving 8 bases not matched to a gene. Germline V gene sequence: CDR1 LNHDA, CDR2 SQIVND (reference sequence). The CDR3 totals 17 residues.

The genes are TRBV28 and TRBJ1-6; TRBD1 aligns across 9 bases. V was pared by 4 bases and J by 7 bases, with 5 bases of the junction left unmatched. The CDR3 runs 15 residues. Per germline, CDR1 MDHEN and CDR2 SYDVKM. DNA of the CDR3: TGTGCCAGCAGTTCTGGACAGGGGAAGAATTCACCCCTCCACTTT. Its translation is CASSSGQGKNSPLHF.

In DNA, the CDR3 is TGTGCCTGGAACGCACAAGCCAAAAACATTCAGTACTTC. Translation gives CAWNAQAKNIQYF. The gene calls are TRBV30 and TRBJ2-4; D is unclear. V was pared by 4 bases and J by 0 bases, with 7 bases between. The CDR3 covers 13 residues. CDR1 is GTSNPN, CDR2 SVGIG, per germline (reference sequence). The full variable domain, completed using reference TRBV30 and TRBJ2-4, is SQTIHQWPATLVQPVGSPLSLECTVEGTSNPNLYWYRQAAGRGLQLLFYSVGIGQISSEVPQNLSASRPQDRQFILSSKKLLLSDSGFYLCAWNAQAKNIQYFGAGTRLSVL.

The chain recombines TRBV19 with TRBJ2-3; 9 bases align to TRBD1. CDR1 and CDR2 from the germline V gene are LNHDA and SQIVND (reference sequence). V lost 3 bases and J lost 5; bases outside the gene matches: 9. CDR3 size: 16 residues. CDR3 coding DNA: TGTGCCAGTAGTATTGTCTCTCGACAGGGGGAAGATACGCAGTATTTT. This encodes CASSIVSRQGEDTQYF.

V and J are TRBV18 and TRBJ1-1, with D hard to call. The V and J ends lost 0 bases and 1 base respectively, with 9 bases between them. The CDR3 sequence is 15 residues long. Germline V gene lookup returns CDR1 KGHSH and CDR2 LQKENI. CDR3 residues: CASSPPAVRNTEAFF. The CDR3 DNA reads TGTGCCAGCTCACCACCCGCAGTACGGAACACTGAAGCTTTCTTT.

This chain uses TRBV5-1 with TRBJ2-5; the D gene is possibly TRBD1 (7 bases). The germline V and J ends were trimmed by 3 bases and 2 bases, with 14 bases remaining between them. CDR1 and CDR2 from the germline V gene are SGHRS and YFSETQ. The CDR3 is 15 amino acids. The CDR3: CASSSGLDRQETQYF. CDR3 nucleotides: TGCGCCAGCAGCTCGGGACTGGACAGGCAAGAGACCCAGTACTTC. Combining the CDR3 with reference TRBV5-1 and TRBJ2-5 gives the whole variable domain KAGVTQTPRYLIKTRGQQVTLSCSPISGHRSVSWYQQTPGQGLQFLFEYFSETQRNKGNFPGRFSGRQFSNSRSEMNVSTLELGDSALYLCASSSGLDRQETQYFGPGTRLLVL.

The chain uses TRBV2 and TRBJ2-4, with TRBD2 identical over 10 bases. This CDR3 has 14 residues. Trimming at V came to 6 bases and at J to 5 bases, leaving 4 bases not matched to a gene. Germline CDR1 and CDR2: SNHLY and FYNNEI. The chain's CDR3 is CASRKLAGQNIQYF. The DNA of the CDR3 is TGTGCCAGCAGGAAACTAGCGGGGCAAAACATTCAGTACTTC.

J is TRBJ1-1 and V is TRBV30; 8 bases agree with TRBD1. With 8 bases clipped from V and 1 base from J, the junction kept 6 bases outside the gene matches. CDR1 GTSNPN and CDR2 SVGIG come from the germline V gene (reference sequence). This CDR3 has 13 amino acids. The CDR3 sequence is CARQGQANTEAFF. CDR3 DNA sequence: TGTGCCCGTCAGGGACAGGCGAACACTGAAGCTTTCTTT.

The J gene is TRBJ2-5, the V gene TRBV18, with 11 bases fitting TRBD2. The germline V gene has CDR1 KGHSH and CDR2 LQKENI. The CDR3 runs to 15 residues. V dropped 6 bases and J dropped 5; count of bases not matched to a gene: 8. The DNA for the CDR3 is TGTGCCAGCTCCCCGACTAGCGGGGTCCGGGAGACCCAGTACTTC. It is translated as CASSPTSGVRETQYF.